Listed below are T cell receptor beta chains from one sample, sequenced in a study of cytomegalovirus exposure and HLA in healthy donors. Profiled with immunoSEQ multiplex PCR; TCRdb holds only in-frame clones, not every one. This sample has hundreds of thousands of clones; around 90% occur once, and the top ten carry roughly 2%. Sequencing was performed on PBMCs. Receptor source: a young woman in good health and CMV-seronegative. CDR3s include the opening cysteine and the closing phenylalanine or tryptophan. The D gene is left open where the match is weak. Expanded clones are given a class, and other clones once, few, many or no size at all.

V gene: TRBV9; CDR3 length: 16; J gene: TRBJ2-6; D gene: TRBD2; clone size: .; CDR3 DNA: TGTGCCAGCAGCGTAGCGGGAGGCTCTGGGGCCAACGTCCTGACTTTC; CDR3 protein: CASSVAGGSGANVLTF
V gene: TRBV7-6; CDR3 length: 16; J gene: TRBJ2-1; D gene: TRBD2; clone size: .; CDR3 DNA: TGTGCCAGCAGCTTCCCCTTAGCGGGGGGTGGGAATGAGCAGTTCTTC; CDR3 protein: CASSFPLAGGGNEQFF
V gene: TRBV29-1; CDR3 length: 16; J gene: TRBJ2-3; D gene: .; clone size: .; CDR3 DNA: TGCAGCGTGGAGGACGGGGGTAACCACTTCGCAGATACGCAGTATTTT; CDR3 protein: CSVEDGGNHFADTQYF
V gene: TRBV10-3; CDR3 length: 14; J gene: TRBJ1-6; D gene: TRBD1; clone size: .; CDR3 DNA: TGTGCCATCAGATCGACAGGGGAGGGTTCACCCCTCCACTTT; CDR3 protein: CAIRSTGEGSPLHF
V gene: TRBV14; CDR3 length: 18; J gene: TRBJ2-1; D gene: TRBD2; clone size: .; CDR3 DNA: TGTGCCAGCAGCCAAGGGGTTGTGTTCGCGGGGGACTACAATGAGCAGTTCTTC; CDR3 protein: CASSQGVVFAGDYNEQFF
V gene: TRBV7-9; CDR3 length: 16; J gene: TRBJ2-1; D gene: TRBD1; clone size: .; CDR3 DNA: TGTTCCAGCAGCTTAGCGTTTGGACAGGGGGCCAATGAGCAGTTCTTC; CDR3 protein: CSSSLAFGQGANEQFF
V gene: TRBV7-6; CDR3 length: 16; J gene: TRBJ2-5; D gene: TRBD2; clone size: once; CDR3 DNA: TGTGCCAGCAGCTTAACTAGCGGGGGGACCCAAGAGACCCAGTACTTC; CDR3 protein: CASSLTSGGTQETQYF
V gene: TRBV30; CDR3 length: 15; J gene: TRBJ1-5; D gene: TRBD1; clone size: .; CDR3 DNA: TGTGCCTGGACCCCCAGACAGGGTAGCAATCAGCCCCAGCATTTT; CDR3 protein: CAWTPRQGSNQPQHF
V gene: TRBV9; CDR3 length: 13; J gene: TRBJ1-1; D gene: TRBD1; clone size: .; CDR3 DNA: TGTGCCAGCAGCGTAGCGACAGGGCCTGAAGCTTTCTTT; CDR3 protein: CASSVATGPEAFF
V gene: TRBV7-9; CDR3 length: 18; J gene: TRBJ1-2; D gene: TRBD1; clone size: .; CDR3 DNA: TGTGCCAGCAGCTTATTTTTTGCCTCTCACAGGGGGCTGTCGGGCTACACCTTC; CDR3 protein: CASSLFFASHRGLSGYTF
V gene: TRBV7-9; CDR3 length: 15; J gene: TRBJ2-7; D gene: TRBD1; clone size: .; CDR3 DNA: TGTGCCAGCAGCCTAGGGGACAGGGGGCATGTCGAGCAGTACTTC; CDR3 protein: CASSLGDRGHVEQYF
V gene: TRBV30; CDR3 length: 12; J gene: TRBJ1-6; D gene: .; clone size: .; CDR3 DNA: TGTGCCTGGAGACAGGTTAATTCACCCCTCCACTTT; CDR3 protein: CAWRQVNSPLHF
V gene: TRBV9; CDR3 length: 17; J gene: TRBJ2-2; D gene: TRBD1; clone size: .; CDR3 DNA: TGTGCCAGCAGCCCCTTCCCTACAGGGGGCGCATCCGGGGAGCTGTTTTTT; CDR3 protein: CASSPFPTGGASGELFF
V gene: TRBV30; CDR3 length: 13; J gene: TRBJ2-7; D gene: .; clone size: .; CDR3 DNA: TGTGCTTCTATGGAGGGTTACTCCTACGAGCAGTACTTC; CDR3 protein: CASMEGYSYEQYF
V gene: TRBV4-1; CDR3 length: 16; J gene: TRBJ2-1; D gene: .; clone size: .; CDR3 DNA: TGCGCCAGCAGCCAAGGTGGCCTGAGACTTTTGAGTGAGCAGTTCTTC; CDR3 protein: CASSQGGLRLLSEQFF
V gene: TRBV27; CDR3 length: 17; J gene: TRBJ1-5; D gene: TRBD1; clone size: .; CDR3 DNA: TGTGCCAGCAGTCCGGGACAGAAAGGCCCCTCAGTCGGGCCCCAGCATTTT; CDR3 protein: CASSPGQKGPSVGPQHF
V gene: TRBV1; CDR3 length: 15; J gene: TRBJ2-5; D gene: .; clone size: .; CDR3 DNA: TGCACCAGCAGCCAAGATAGCGGGGTTGGGGAGACCCAGTACTTC; CDR3 protein: CTSSQDSGVGETQYF
V gene: TRBV2; CDR3 length: 15; J gene: TRBJ2-5; D gene: TRBD2; clone size: .; CDR3 DNA: TGTGCCAGCAGTGGACTAGCGGGGGGGCGTGAGACCCAGTACTTC; CDR3 protein: CASSGLAGGRETQYF
V gene: TRBV6-5; CDR3 length: 15; J gene: TRBJ2-2; D gene: .; clone size: .; CDR3 DNA: TGTGCCAGCAGTTACTCCAGGACTGTCACCGGGGAGCTGTTTTTT; CDR3 protein: CASSYSRTVTGELFF
V gene: TRBV14; CDR3 length: 15; J gene: TRBJ1-2; D gene: .; clone size: .; CDR3 DNA: TGTGCCAGCAGCCAAGATTCGCGGGGCTTCTATGGCTACACCTTC; CDR3 protein: CASSQDSRGFYGYTF
V gene: TRBV7-9; CDR3 length: 14; J gene: TRBJ1-2; D gene: .; clone size: .; CDR3 DNA: TGTGCCAGCAGCTTAGTGGGCCCTAACTATGGCTACACCTTC; CDR3 protein: CASSLVGPNYGYTF
V gene: TRBV18; CDR3 length: 14; J gene: TRBJ2-5; D gene: TRBD2; clone size: .; CDR3 DNA: TGTGCCAGCTCACCACCCGAGCGGGGGGGATCCCAGTACTTC; CDR3 protein: CASSPPERGGSQYF